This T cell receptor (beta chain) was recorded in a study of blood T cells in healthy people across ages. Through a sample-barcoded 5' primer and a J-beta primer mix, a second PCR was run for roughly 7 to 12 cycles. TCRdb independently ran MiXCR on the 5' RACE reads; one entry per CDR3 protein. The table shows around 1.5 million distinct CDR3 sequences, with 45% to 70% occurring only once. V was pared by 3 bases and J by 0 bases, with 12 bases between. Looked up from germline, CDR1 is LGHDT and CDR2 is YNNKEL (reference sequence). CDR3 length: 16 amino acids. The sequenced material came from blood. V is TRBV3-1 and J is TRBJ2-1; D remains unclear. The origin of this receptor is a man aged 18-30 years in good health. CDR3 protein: CASSQWDYYSYNEQFF. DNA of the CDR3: TGTGCCAGCAGCCAGTGGGATTACTACTCCTACAATGAGCAGTTCTTC.